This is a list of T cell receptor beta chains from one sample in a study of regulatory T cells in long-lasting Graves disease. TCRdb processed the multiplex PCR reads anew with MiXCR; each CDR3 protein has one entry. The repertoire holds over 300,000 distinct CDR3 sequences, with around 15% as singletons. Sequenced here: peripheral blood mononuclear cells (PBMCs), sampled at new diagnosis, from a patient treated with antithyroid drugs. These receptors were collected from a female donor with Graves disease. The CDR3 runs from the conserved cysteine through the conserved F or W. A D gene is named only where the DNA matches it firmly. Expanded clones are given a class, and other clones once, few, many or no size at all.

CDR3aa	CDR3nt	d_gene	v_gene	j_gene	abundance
CASSFTRVGYTF	TGTGCCAGCAGTTTTACCAGGGTCGGCTACACCTTC	-	TRBV12-3/TRBV12-4	TRBJ1-2	many
CASSTDRIYEQYF	TGTGCCAGCAGTACTGACAGGATCTACGAGCAGTACTTC	-	TRBV2	TRBJ2-7	many
CASSAESEKLFF	TGTGCCAGCAGTGCAGAGTCTGAAAAACTGTTTTTT	-	TRBV12-3/TRBV12-4	TRBJ1-4	many
CASSLQGTGNTGELFF	TGTGCCAGCAGCCTACAGGGGACAGGGAACACCGGGGAGCTGTTTTTT	TRBD1	TRBV7-9	TRBJ2-2	many
CASSPSMKANYGYTF	TGTGCCAGCAGCCCAAGCATGAAGGCTAACTATGGCTACACCTTC	-	TRBV7-9	TRBJ1-2	many
CSAPDRVQETQYF	TGCAGTGCTCCAGACAGGGTCCAAGAGACCCAGTACTTC	TRBD1	TRBV20-1	TRBJ2-5	many
CASSSRGLETEAFF	TGTGCCAGCAGCTCCAGGGGGCTCGAAACTGAAGCTTTCTTT	TRBD1	TRBV13	TRBJ1-1	many
CASSSPPGGGETQYF	TGTGCCAGCAGCTCGCCACCAGGGGGGGGAGAGACCCAGTACTTC	-	TRBV7-2	TRBJ2-5	many
CSASLSGTGASPLHF	TGCAGTGCTAGTCTTTCCGGGACAGGGGCCTCACCCCTCCACTTT	TRBD1	TRBV20-1	TRBJ1-6	many
CASSSYSSGRGTYNEQFF	TGTGCCAGCAGCTCGTACTCAAGCGGGAGGGGGACCTACAATGAGCAGTTCTTC	TRBD2	TRBV7-2	TRBJ2-1	many
CASSQDRTDGNTIYF	TGCGCCAGCAGCCAAGATCGCACAGATGGAAACACCATATATTTT	-	TRBV4-1	TRBJ1-3	many
CSASREGANVLTF	TGCAGTGCTAGCAGGGAAGGGGCCAACGTCCTGACTTTC	-	TRBV20-1	TRBJ2-6	-
CASSPGLAGGRYNEQFF	TGTGCCAGCAGCCCGGGACTAGCGGGGGGCCGGTACAATGAGCAGTTCTTC	TRBD2	TRBV3-1	TRBJ2-1	many
CSVEASGTEQFF	TGCAGCGTTGAAGCTTCCGGGACAGAGCAGTTCTTC	-	TRBV29-1	TRBJ2-1	many
CASSPPGRIRYEQFF	TGTGCCAGCAGCCCTCCCGGGCGAATTAGGTATGAGCAGTTCTTC	-	TRBV28	TRBJ2-1	many
CASRYRQGAYEQYF	TGTGCCAGCAGATATAGACAGGGGGCCTACGAGCAGTACTTC	TRBD1	TRBV12-3/TRBV12-4	TRBJ2-7	-
CASSLEGTMDGELFF	TGCGCCAGCAGCTTGGAGGGGACAATGGATGGGGAGCTGTTTTTT	-	TRBV5-1	TRBJ2-2	-
CASRDYNYGYTF	TGTGCCAGCAGGGATTATAACTATGGCTACACCTTC	-	TRBV7-9	TRBJ1-2	many
CASSLGSLAGVETQYF	TGTGCCAGCAGTTTAGGTTCGCTAGCGGGAGTTGAGACCCAGTACTTC	TRBD2	TRBV28	TRBJ2-5	few
CASVVRNEQFF	TGTGCCAGCGTCGTCAGGAATGAGCAGTTCTTC	-	TRBV12-3/TRBV12-4	TRBJ2-1	few
CASSGDRGLNTEAFF	TGCGCCAGCAGCGGGGACAGGGGGCTGAACACTGAAGCTTTCTTT	TRBD1	TRBV5-1	TRBJ1-1	many
CASSQDLAGFYEQFF	TGCGCCAGCAGCCAAGATCTAGCAGGGTTTTATGAGCAGTTCTTC	-	TRBV4-3	TRBJ2-1	many
CASSAGAGVDFYGYTF	TGTGCCAGCAGCGCCGGGGCGGGTGTGGATTTCTATGGCTACACCTTC	-	TRBV5-5	TRBJ1-2	many
CSASVPEGRYEQYF	TGCAGTGCTAGTGTCCCGGAGGGACGATACGAGCAGTACTTC	-	TRBV20-1	TRBJ2-7	few
CASSLLQGQGGNEQFF	TGTGCCAGCAGCTTACTTCAAGGACAGGGCGGGAATGAGCAGTTCTTC	TRBD1	TRBV11-2	TRBJ2-1	many
CAISATPSGSSYNEQFF	TGTGCCATCAGTGCCACTCCTAGCGGGAGCTCCTACAATGAGCAGTTCTTC	TRBD2	TRBV10-3	TRBJ2-1	many
CASSFATSGNTIYF	TGTGCCAGCAGCTTCGCGACCTCTGGAAACACCATATATTTT	-	TRBV7-9	TRBJ1-3	few
CASRDAGVRDNEQFF	TGTGCCAGCAGGGACGCCGGGGTTAGGGACAATGAGCAGTTCTTC	-	TRBV6-1	TRBJ2-1	few
CAWKGQEYGYTF	TGTGCCTGGAAGGGACAGGAGTATGGCTACACCTTC	TRBD1	TRBV30	TRBJ1-2	many
CASSQVETTNTGELFF	TGTGCCAGCAGCCAAGTTGAGACTACCAACACCGGGGAGCTGTTTTTT	-	TRBV4-2	TRBJ2-2	-
CSARDWGGDTQYF	TGCAGTGCTAGAGATTGGGGGGGGGATACGCAGTATTTT	TRBD2	TRBV20-1	TRBJ2-3	many
CSVVGGLSNEQFF	TGCAGCGTTGTCGGGGGACTTAGCAATGAGCAGTTCTTC	-	TRBV29-1	TRBJ2-1	many
CSVNVAGWEQYF	TGCAGCGTTAACGTAGCGGGTTGGGAGCAGTACTTC	TRBD2	TRBV29-1	TRBJ2-7	few
CSASDPKGRNTEAFF	TGCAGTGCTTCAGACCCAAAAGGTCGGAACACTGAAGCTTTCTTT	-	TRBV20-1	TRBJ1-1	many
CASSEAGTMDNEQFF	TGTGCCAGCAGTGAAGCTGGGACTATGGACAATGAGCAGTTCTTC	TRBD2	TRBV2	TRBJ2-1	many
CAISESLVGDTQYF	TGTGCCATCAGTGAGTCCCTGGTAGGAGATACGCAGTATTTT	-	TRBV10-3	TRBJ2-3	many
CASSFFRGAETQYF	TGTGCCAGCAGTTTCTTCAGGGGCGCCGAGACCCAGTACTTC	-	TRBV28	TRBJ2-5	many
CAISESISNNQPQHF	TGTGCCATCAGTGAGTCGATAAGTAACAATCAGCCCCAGCATTTT	-	TRBV10-3	TRBJ1-5	-
CASSLRKGEQYF	TGTGCCAGCAGCCTCCGGAAGGGTGAGCAGTACTTC	-	TRBV3-1	TRBJ2-7	many
CASFAGGPYNEQFF	TGTGCCAGCTTTGCGGGAGGGCCTTACAATGAGCAGTTCTTC	TRBD2	TRBV6-4	TRBJ2-1	-
CASSYRTGRDEQYF	TGTGCCAGCAGCTACCGGACAGGGAGAGACGAGCAGTACTTC	TRBD1	TRBV9	TRBJ2-7	many
CASSFGGGSVNTGELFF	TGTGCCAGCAGCTTCGGGGGAGGATCTGTGAACACCGGGGAGCTGTTTTTT	-	TRBV7-8	TRBJ2-2	many